A selection of T cell receptor beta chains follows, all from one sample in a study of shared clonotypes between healthy human individuals. Sequencing used immunoSEQ multiplex PCR; TCRdb keeps in-frame clones, though not all of them. The sample lists around 1.1 million clones; approximately 80% were seen once. The sample was memory CD4+ T cells from PBMCs. The receptor set was obtained from a man aged 18 to 29 in good health. Some clones in this sample may be carry-over from other donors' samples. The CDR3 runs from the conserved cysteine through the conserved F or W. D genes are given only for firm matches. Clone size is stated in some rows and not others, as once, few, many or a class when expanded.

j_call: TRBJ2-7
v_call: TRBV27
d_call: TRBD2
clone_size: few
cdr3_aa: CASSTSQAGAYEQYF
cdr3_nt: TGTGCCAGCAGTACTTCCCAGGCGGGAGCCTACGAGCAGTACTTC

j_call: TRBJ2-1
v_call: TRBV9
d_call: TRBD2
clone_size: NA
cdr3_aa: CASSAGLRYNEQFF
cdr3_nt: TGTGCCAGCAGCGCGGGACTACGTTACAATGAGCAGTTCTTC

j_call: TRBJ2-1
v_call: TRBV9
d_call: TRBD2
clone_size: NA
cdr3_aa: CASSALGLAGNNEQFF
cdr3_nt: TGTGCCAGCAGCGCCCTGGGACTAGCGGGAAACAATGAGCAGTTCTTC

j_call: TRBJ2-7
v_call: TRBV2
d_call: TRBD1
clone_size: once
cdr3_aa: CASSANSGTVYEQYF
cdr3_nt: TGTGCCAGCAGCGCAAATTCCGGGACAGTCTACGAGCAGTACTTC

j_call: TRBJ2-3
v_call: TRBV30
d_call: TRBD2
clone_size: NA
cdr3_aa: CAWSRRVGSGRRDTQYF
cdr3_nt: TGTGCCTGGAGTAGGAGGGTTGGGAGCGGGAGACGGGATACGCAGTATTTT

j_call: TRBJ2-6
v_call: TRBV7-2
d_call: NA
clone_size: NA
cdr3_aa: CASSPKANVLTF
cdr3_nt: TGTGCCAGCAGTCCAAAGGCCAACGTCCTGACTTTC

j_call: TRBJ2-1
v_call: TRBV30
d_call: TRBD2
clone_size: NA
cdr3_aa: CAWTSGRINEQFF
cdr3_nt: TGTGCCTGGACTAGCGGGAGAATTAATGAGCAGTTCTTC

j_call: TRBJ1-4
v_call: TRBV2
d_call: TRBD1
clone_size: NA
cdr3_aa: CASSDRTGGTGELFF
cdr3_nt: TGTGCCAGCAGTGATCGGACAGGGGGAACGGGGGAACTGTTTTTT

j_call: TRBJ1-2
v_call: TRBV28
d_call: NA
clone_size: NA
cdr3_aa: CASRYGLNYGYTF
cdr3_nt: TGTGCCAGCAGGTACGGCCTTAACTATGGCTACACCTTC

j_call: TRBJ2-7
v_call: TRBV18
d_call: NA
clone_size: NA
cdr3_aa: CASSPGSPYEQYF
cdr3_nt: TGTGCCAGCTCACCGGGCTCCCCCTACGAGCAGTACTTC

j_call: TRBJ2-7
v_call: TRBV18
d_call: NA
clone_size: NA
cdr3_aa: CASSQLHVQGRNEQYF
cdr3_nt: TGTGCCAGCTCACAACTCCACGTCCAGGGGCGGAACGAGCAGTACTTC

j_call: TRBJ1-2
v_call: TRBV28
d_call: NA
clone_size: few
cdr3_aa: CASSIQGGNYGYTF
cdr3_nt: TGTGCCAGCAGCATACAGGGAGGAAACTATGGCTACACCTTC

j_call: TRBJ2-1
v_call: TRBV20-1
d_call: NA
clone_size: NA
cdr3_aa: CSARRDNEQFF
cdr3_nt: TGCAGTGCTAGGAGAGACAATGAGCAGTTCTTC